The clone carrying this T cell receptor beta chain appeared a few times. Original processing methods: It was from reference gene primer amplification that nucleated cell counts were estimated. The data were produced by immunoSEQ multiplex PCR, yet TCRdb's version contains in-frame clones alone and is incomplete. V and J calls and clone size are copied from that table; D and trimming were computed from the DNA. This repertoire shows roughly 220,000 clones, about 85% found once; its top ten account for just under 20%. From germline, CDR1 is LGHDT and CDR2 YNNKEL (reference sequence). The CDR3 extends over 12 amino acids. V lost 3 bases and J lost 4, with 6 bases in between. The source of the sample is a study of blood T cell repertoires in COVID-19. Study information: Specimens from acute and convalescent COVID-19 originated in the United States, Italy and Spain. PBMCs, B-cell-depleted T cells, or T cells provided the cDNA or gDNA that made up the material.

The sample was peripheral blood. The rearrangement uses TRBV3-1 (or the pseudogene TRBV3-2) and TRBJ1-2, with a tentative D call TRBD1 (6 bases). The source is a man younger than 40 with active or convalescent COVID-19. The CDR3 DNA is TGTGCCAGCAGCCAGACAGGCTATGGCTACACCTTC. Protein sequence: CASSQTGYGYTF.